This TCR beta chain appears in the sequencing data of a study of blood T cell repertoires in COVID-19. Study details: The United States, Italy and Spain supplied acute and convalescent COVID-19 samples. Sample material is recorded as cDNA or gDNA derived from T cells, B-cell-depleted T cells, or PBMCs.

Study processing details: Counts of nucleated cells, estimated from reference gene primer amplification, were obtained. Sequenced by immunoSEQ multiplex PCR; TCRdb stores in-frame clones only, minus some. V and J calls plus clone size are reproduced from that table; the DNA served to infer D and trimming. In the table there are approximately 110,000 clones, less than 75% of which are singletons. The CDR3 runs 18 residues. The V segment lost 1 base and the J segment 5 bases; nucleotides outside the gene matches: 14. Germline assignment: CDR1 SGHTA and CDR2 FQGNSA. Sequenced: peripheral blood. The clonotype comes from a human donor with acute or convalescent COVID-19. The donor label of this sample is uncertain. The J gene is TRBJ2-5, the V gene TRBV7-2, with 9 nucleotides matching TRBD2. CDR3 protein: CASSLGGGASPRGETQYF. The CDR3 nucleotides read TGTGCCAGCAGCTTAGGCGGGGGGGCCTCCCCAAGGGGGGAGACCCAGTACTTC. Full variable domain (remainder filled in from reference TRBV7-2 and TRBJ2-5): GAGVSQSPSNKVTEKGKDVELRCDPISGHTALYWYRQSLGQGLEFLIYFQGNSAPDKSGLPSDRFSAERTGGSVSTLTIQRTQQEDSAVYLCASSLGGGASPRGETQYFGPGTRLLVL.